A selection of T cell receptor beta chains follows, all from one sample in a study of blood T cell repertoires in COVID-19. Assay: immunoSEQ multiplex PCR; the TCRdb copy retains only in-frame clones and omits some. The profile shows more than 65,000 clones, around 83% of them singletons. The sample consisted of peripheral blood. These receptors all stem from a man over 45 with active COVID-19. The CDR3 runs from the conserved cysteine through the conserved F or W. The D gene is left open where the match is weak. Expanded clones get a size class; other rows say once, few or many, or leave the size out.

D: .
J: TRBJ1-1
V: TRBV3-1/TRBV3-2
size: .
CDR3: CASSPLRKNTEAFF
DNA: TGTGCCAGCAGCCCTTTGAGGAAGAACACTGAAGCTTTCTTT

D: TRBD1
J: TRBJ2-7
V: TRBV7-7
size: .
CDR3: CASSPEQDRRYEQYF
DNA: TGTGCTAGCAGCCCAGAGCAGGACAGGCGGTACGAGCAGTACTTC

D: .
J: TRBJ2-5
V: TRBV6-2/TRBV6-3
size: .
CDR3: CASSSGHRQGETQYF
DNA: TGTGCCAGCAGTTCGGGACACCGGCAGGGAGAGACCCAGTACTTC

D: .
J: TRBJ2-3
V: TRBV7-9
size: .
CDR3: CASSLRGGGTDTQYF
DNA: TGTGCCAGCAGCTTAAGGGGCGGGGGCACAGATACGCAGTATTTT

D: TRBD2
J: TRBJ2-1
V: TRBV19
size: few
CDR3: CASNVQAGGPSEQFF
DNA: TGTGCCAGTAATGTACAAGCGGGGGGGCCTAGTGAGCAGTTCTTC

D: .
J: TRBJ2-2
V: TRBV5-1
size: .
CDR3: CASSSLAPGELFF
DNA: TGCGCCAGCAGCTCCCTGGCCCCCGGGGAGCTGTTTTTT

D: TRBD2
J: TRBJ2-7
V: TRBV11-3
size: .
CDR3: CASSRSSGRAVEQYF
DNA: TGTGCCAGCAGCCGTTCTAGCGGGAGGGCGGTCGAGCAGTACTTC

D: TRBD2
J: TRBJ2-2
V: TRBV5-4
size: .
CDR3: CASSLQRGSTGELFF
DNA: TGTGCCAGCAGCTTGCAGCGGGGGAGCACCGGGGAGCTGTTTTTT

D: .
J: TRBJ1-2
V: TRBV6-6
size: .
CDR3: CASSPTGRGYGYTF
DNA: TGTGCCAGCAGCCCTACAGGGAGGGGATATGGCTACACCTTC

D: .
J: TRBJ1-5
V: TRBV6-6
size: .
CDR3: CASSYIDRGENQPQHF
DNA: TGTGCCAGCAGTTACATCGACAGAGGAGAGAATCAGCCCCAGCATTTT

D: .
J: TRBJ2-7
V: TRBV19
size: .
CDR3: CASSTGTPYEQYF
DNA: TGTGCCAGTAGTACTGGGACACCCTACGAGCAGTACTTC

D: TRBD2
J: TRBJ2-3
V: TRBV6-2/TRBV6-3
size: once
CDR3: CASSYSRGAGGRTDTQYF
DNA: TGTGCCAGCAGTTACTCGCGGGGGGCGGGGGGACGCACAGATACGCAGTATTTT

D: TRBD1
J: TRBJ1-1
V: TRBV5-1
size: .
CDR3: CASSLGGGRKAFF
DNA: TGCGCCAGCAGCTTGGGAGGGGGCAGGAAAGCTTTCTTT

D: .
J: TRBJ2-3
V: TRBV24-1
size: .
CDR3: CATSDSYSDTQYF
DNA: TGTGCCACCAGTGATTCCTATTCAGATACGCAGTATTTT

D: TRBD1
J: TRBJ1-1
V: TRBV27
size: .
CDR3: CASSLGQGGNTEAFF
DNA: TGTGCCAGCAGTTTAGGCCAGGGGGGAAACACTGAAGCTTTCTTT

D: TRBD1
J: TRBJ2-3
V: TRBV4-1
size: .
CDR3: CASSQGPFARLWENRGTQYF
DNA: TGCGCCAGCAGCCAAGGTCCATTTGCTAGACTCTGGGAAAACAGGGGTACGCAGTATTTT

D: .
J: TRBJ2-7
V: TRBV19
size: once
CDR3: CASSIRREYEQYF
DNA: TGTGCCAGTAGTATCCGACGGGAGTACGAGCAGTACTTC

D: TRBD2
J: TRBJ2-7
V: TRBV7-7
size: .
CDR3: CASSPQTSGYYEQYF
DNA: TGTGCCAGCAGCCCGCAGACTAGCGGGTACTACGAGCAGTACTTC

D: .
J: TRBJ1-3
V: TRBV6-1
size: .
CDR3: CASSEVPGNSGNTIYF
DNA: TGTGCCAGCAGTGAGGTTCCGGGGAACTCTGGAAACACCATATATTTT

D: .
J: TRBJ2-1
V: TRBV2
size: .
CDR3: CASRRDLGPQFF
DNA: TGTGCCAGCAGGCGGGACCTCGGACCCCAGTTCTTC

D: TRBD1
J: TRBJ1-5
V: TRBV7-6
size: .
CDR3: CASSLEQGGNQPQHF
DNA: TGTGCCAGCAGCTTAGAACAGGGGGGCAATCAGCCCCAGCATTTT

D: TRBD1
J: TRBJ2-3
V: TRBV19
size: few
CDR3: CASSKRQGEGDTQYF
DNA: TGTGCCAGTAGTAAACGGCAGGGGGAAGGAGATACGCAGTATTTT

D: TRBD2
J: TRBJ2-1
V: TRBV7-6
size: .
CDR3: CASSLGLAGGGNEQFF
DNA: TGTGCCAGCAGCCTGGGACTAGCGGGGGGGGGAAATGAGCAGTTCTTC

D: .
J: TRBJ2-2
V: TRBV7-3
size: few
CDR3: CASSSRNDKTGELFF
DNA: TGTGCCAGCAGCTCCCGAAACGACAAGACCGGGGAGCTGTTTTTT

D: .
J: TRBJ1-2
V: TRBV27
size: .
CDR3: CASSLRGTDGGGYTF
DNA: TGTGCCAGCAGTTTAAGGGGAACGGACGGCGGAGGCTACACCTTC

D: TRBD1
J: TRBJ2-1
V: TRBV6-5
size: few
CDR3: CASQLRGYHNEQFF
DNA: TGTGCCAGCCAACTCAGGGGGTACCACAATGAGCAGTTCTTC

D: .
J: TRBJ1-2
V: TRBV19
size: .
CDR3: CASRFRSGQIYGYTF
DNA: TGTGCCAGCCGCTTCCGGTCGGGACAAATCTATGGCTACACCTTC

D: .
J: TRBJ1-4
V: TRBV24-1
size: .
CDR3: CATSDSPPARDNEKLFF
DNA: TGTGCCACCAGTGATTCTCCCCCGGCGCGGGATAATGAAAAACTGTTTTTT

D: TRBD1
J: TRBJ1-4
V: TRBV5-1
size: few
CDR3: CASSFEGQGVINEKLFF
DNA: TGCGCCAGCAGCTTTGAGGGACAGGGGGTTATTAATGAAAAACTGTTTTTT

D: .
J: TRBJ2-3
V: TRBV4-2
size: .
CDR3: CASSQVELTDTQYF
DNA: TGTGCCAGCAGCCAAGTTGAGCTCACAGATACGCAGTATTTT

D: TRBD1
J: TRBJ1-6
V: TRBV6-5
size: few
CDR3: CASSYTSGQGNSPLHF
DNA: TGTGCCAGCAGTTACACCTCGGGACAGGGTAATTCACCCCTCCACTTT

D: .
J: TRBJ1-1
V: TRBV6-1
size: .
CDR3: CASSEVAQNTEAFF
DNA: TGTGCCAGCAGTGAAGTAGCACAGAACACTGAAGCTTTCTTT

D: TRBD2
J: TRBJ2-3
V: TRBV5-4
size: .
CDR3: CASSPGGGPSDTQYF
DNA: TGTGCCAGCAGCCCGGGGGGGGGCCCCTCAGATACGCAGTATTTT

D: TRBD2
J: TRBJ2-1
V: TRBV6-5
size: .
CDR3: CASSYSGLDEQFF
DNA: TGTGCCAGCAGTTACTCCGGACTAGATGAGCAGTTCTTC

D: TRBD2
J: TRBJ2-3
V: TRBV15
size: .
CDR3: CATSREGLAGLGADTQYF
DNA: TGTGCCACCAGCAGAGAGGGACTAGCGGGGCTGGGGGCAGATACGCAGTATTTT

D: TRBD2
J: TRBJ2-5
V: TRBV5-1
size: .
CDR3: CASSLSAGGETQYF
DNA: TGCGCCAGCAGCTTGTCCGCGGGGGGAGAGACCCAGTACTTC

D: .
J: TRBJ1-2
V: TRBV20-1
size: .
CDR3: CSASPQGRHGYTF
DNA: TGCAGTGCTAGTCCCCAGGGGAGACATGGCTACACCTTC

D: .
J: TRBJ1-5
V: TRBV6-1
size: .
CDR3: CASSETGSSTQHF
DNA: TGTGCCAGCAGTGAAACAGGAAGCTCGACCCAGCATTTT

D: TRBD2
J: TRBJ2-6
V: TRBV2
size: .
CDR3: CASSEAGTSGRGSGANVLTF
DNA: TGTGCCAGCAGTGAAGCAGGGACTAGCGGGAGAGGTTCTGGGGCCAACGTCCTGACTTTC

D: .
J: TRBJ2-2
V: TRBV6-4
size: .
CDR3: CASSEAETSNTGELFF
DNA: TGTGCCAGCAGTGAGGCGGAAACCTCGAACACCGGGGAGCTGTTTTTT

D: .
J: TRBJ2-1
V: TRBV2
size: .
CDR3: CASNPDGTYNEQFF
DNA: TGTGCCAGCAACCCCGACGGGACCTACAATGAGCAGTTCTTC

D: TRBD2
J: TRBJ2-1
V: TRBV7-3
size: .
CDR3: CASSRLAGVRDEQFF
DNA: TGTGCCAGCAGCAGACTAGCGGGAGTTCGGGATGAGCAGTTCTTC

D: TRBD1
J: TRBJ2-6
V: TRBV19
size: .
CDR3: CASSPRDRDVYVLTF
DNA: TGTGCCAGTAGTCCAAGAGACAGGGATGTTTACGTCCTGACTTTC

D: .
J: TRBJ1-6
V: TRBV15
size: .
CDR3: CATSRKQGTSPLHF
DNA: TGTGCCACCAGCAGGAAGCAGGGCACTTCACCCCTCCACTTT

D: TRBD2
J: TRBJ2-2
V: TRBV3-1/TRBV3-2
size: .
CDR3: CASSQLRETQITGELFF
DNA: TGTGCCAGCAGCCAACTGCGGGAGACCCAGATCACCGGGGAGCTGTTTTTT

D: TRBD1
J: TRBJ2-7
V: TRBV18
size: .
CDR3: CASSPNTGDEQYF
DNA: TGTGCCAGCTCGCCTAATACAGGGGACGAGCAGTACTTC

D: .
J: TRBJ1-1
V: TRBV6-2/TRBV6-3
size: .
CDR3: CASSYSFGNTEAFF
DNA: TGTGCCAGCAGTTACTCCTTCGGGAACACTGAAGCTTTCTTT

D: TRBD2
J: TRBJ2-3
V: TRBV5-4
size: .
CDR3: CASSLVAGGNTDTQYF
DNA: TGTGCCAGCAGCTTGGTGGCGGGAGGGAACACAGATACGCAGTATTTT

D: TRBD2
J: TRBJ2-1
V: TRBV6-5
size: once
CDR3: CASRPSGGRGNEQFF
DNA: TGTGCCAGCCGGCCAAGCGGGGGGCGGGGCAATGAGCAGTTCTTC

D: .
J: TRBJ2-7
V: TRBV11-2
size: .
CDR3: CASSPFGPEQYF
DNA: TGTGCCAGCAGCCCTTTTGGCCCCGAGCAGTACTTC

D: TRBD2
J: TRBJ2-2
V: TRBV12-3/TRBV12-4
size: .
CDR3: CASSPGLDRELFF
DNA: TGTGCCAGCAGCCCGGGACTAGACCGGGAGCTGTTTTTT

D: TRBD2
J: TRBJ2-1
V: TRBV6-1
size: .
CDR3: CASSEGAGIYNEQFF
DNA: TGTGCCAGCAGTGAAGGAGCGGGAATATACAATGAGCAGTTCTTC

D: .
J: TRBJ2-2
V: TRBV19
size: once
CDR3: CASRGPRQQARLTGELFF
DNA: TGTGCCAGCCGTGGCCCGAGACAGCAGGCCCGACTCACCGGGGAGCTGTTTTTT